What follows is one T cell receptor (beta chain) and its context. Its antigen remains unidentified. One base away there is no much larger clone; base qualities are not given. The donors were healthy, HIV-negative adults with no recently reported acute infections or vaccinations. All donors were Caucasian adults living in Nashville, Tennessee, USA. CD4+ T cells were enriched by magnetic negative selection, after which naive cells were positively selected on CD45RA and the negative fraction was taken as the memory subset. Blood was obtained by leukapheresis, after which PBMCs were separated by Ficoll-Histopaque density gradient centrifugation and cryopreserved in liquid nitrogen vapor phase. Analytical flow cytometry was used to check the purity and quantity of each magnetically sorted T cell population. From each sorted fraction, genomic DNA was isolated and quantified by UV absorbance on a Nanodrop 2000c.

The sample originates from a study of shared clonotypes between healthy human individuals (TCRdb year 2020). About the investigation overall: The cohort included a few men and two women between 18 and 49 years of age. Per donor, three plates each were used for CD4 naive and CD4 memory, two for CD8 naive, and one for CD8 memory. Per donor, leukapheresis produced somewhere between about 0.94 and 9.5 billion PBMCs. To increase sequencing depth and limit assay-specific biases, TCR repertoire library preparation and sequencing were carried out by different laboratories using diverse techniques. To estimate repertoire size and how much clonotype sharing occurs between individuals, the study deeply sequenced the blood TCR repertoires of about five healthy adults. Results and caveats for the whole study, not just this receptor: Pairwise subsampling led to the expectation that sequencing depth would affect the degree of clonotype sharing among donors. Approximately 5% of naive CD4, approximately 3.7% of naive CD8, around 2.3% of memory CD4, and about 0.4% of memory CD8 clonotypes were shared across several donors. Sampling was limited to blood, and TCR repertoires in tissue likely differ from TCR repertoires in blood. Incomplete sequencing was indicated by rarefaction of sorted-subset datasets, despite the large sequencing depth. Compared with non-shared clonotypes, the clonotypes found in all four sorted-subset donors had higher generation probabilities. Naive subsets generally had larger estimated clonotype richness than memory subsets. The small number of donors limited the genetic and exposure-history diversity represented.

TCR CDR3 regions were amplified from genomic DNA by multiplex PCR using the deep immunoSEQ assay. Extracted genomic DNA from each cell subset was spread evenly across all wells of several immunoSEQ 96-well plates, with each plate serving as a replicate. Each replicate PCR for sorted subsets received roughly 0.2 ug genomic DNA, equal to tens of thousands of T cell genomes. Purified libraries were quantified with a Qubit 3.0 fluorometer, sized on a Bioanalyzer 2100, and re-quantified with the KAPA Library Quantification kit. Every immunoSEQ 96-well plate was sequenced on a dedicated single-read 150-cycle Illumina NextSeq 550 flow cell. In the authors' own workflow: Because only junctional sequences without quality scores were contained in the immunoSEQ output, filtering matching that applied to full-length reads could not be performed. To assign V/J genes and CDR3, sequences were annotated against IMGT germline references using PyIR, a Python wrapper for IgBLAST v1.9. Any read was removed if the V/J assignment was weak (E-value above 1e-6), the CDR3 was missing, or the read contained stop codons, out-of-frame junctions, or ambiguous translated residues. V3J clonotypes were defined as sequences sharing the same inferred V gene, J gene, and CDR3 amino acid sequence. The percentage overlap between two repertoires was calculated by dividing the number of shared unique clonotypes by the size of the smaller repertoire. RTK rarefaction, the Chao1 estimator, and Recon v2.1 estimates of unobserved clonotypes were used to assess repertoire richness. For all TCRbeta clonotypes obtained by the gDNA method from several donors, generation probabilities were computed with OLGA. This immuneACCESS table, as held by TCRdb, lists in-frame sequences with V and J called but not all clones. Of the missing ones, under half trace to an unresolved V gene in checked studies; the others have no known cause. V and J calls and clone size follow that table, whereas D and trimming were derived from the DNA. Here the sample has over a million clones; 98% occur a single time. Clones ranked in the top ten supply approximately 0.44% of the sample.

The source material was naive CD4+ T cells sorted from blood. What this sample's cell subset or site label stands for: CD45RA+ positively selected. This sequence was found in a man aged 25 to 40 in good health.

Here the CDR3 is given as CASSRLAGGLSYEQYF. The sequenced DNA is TGTGCCAGTAGCCGACTAGCGGGAGGACTCTCCTACGAGCAGTACTTC. Rearrangement joined TRBV19 to TRBJ2-7; 13 central bases correspond to TRBD2. The CDR3 spans 16 residues, from the cysteine through the phenylalanine. The sequence is cut down to CDR3 DNA, 48 bases in frame from base 1. V is cut back by 6 bases and J by 0 bases, with 5 bases in the junction unmatched. Based on the germline V gene (reference sequence), the CDR1 and CDR2 sequences are LNHDA and SQIVND.